Reported below is one T cell receptor (beta chain). Sequencing was performed with immunoSEQ multiplex PCR; in TCRdb, only in-frame clones are kept and a portion is missing. This sample has 15,000 to 20,000 clones; 83% occur once, and the top ten carry approximately 5.3%. The data originate from a study of CD4+ T cells in melanoma. The V gene lost 1 base and the J gene lost 8 bases, with 12 bases spanning the gap. CDR1 LGHNA and CDR2 YNFKEQ come from the germline V gene. This CDR3 comprises 14 residues. The sequencing sample was made of cells from a culture (not recorded whether cultured in vitro). This chain uses TRBV4-2 with TRBJ2-1; D possibly corresponds to TRBD2 (5 bases). The source of this sequence is a human donor with melanoma. The CDR3 spells CASSQVEGGDEQFF. The CDR3 DNA sequence: TGTGCCAGCAGCCAAGTCGAGGGTGGCGATGAGCAGTTCTTC.